This TCR beta chain was observed in a study of blood T cell repertoires in COVID-19. The CDR3 length is 14 residues. In germline, CDR1 is MNHEY, CDR2 SVGEGT. Trimming left V 2 bases short and J 8 bases short, with 12 bases between. Profiling relied on immunoSEQ multiplex PCR, and the TCRdb table lists in-frame clones only, not all of them. The sample yields over 120,000 clones, about 85% seen once. This sequence was found in a human donor with acute or convalescent COVID-19. The donor label of this sample is uncertain. What was sequenced was peripheral blood. The V and J genes are TRBV6-2 or TRBV6-3 and TRBJ1-4; possibly TRBD1 for D (5 bases). The CDR3 DNA follows: TGTGCCAGCAGTTACATTGGAGGGGACGAAAAACTGTTTTTT. Amino acid sequence: CASSYIGGDEKLFF.